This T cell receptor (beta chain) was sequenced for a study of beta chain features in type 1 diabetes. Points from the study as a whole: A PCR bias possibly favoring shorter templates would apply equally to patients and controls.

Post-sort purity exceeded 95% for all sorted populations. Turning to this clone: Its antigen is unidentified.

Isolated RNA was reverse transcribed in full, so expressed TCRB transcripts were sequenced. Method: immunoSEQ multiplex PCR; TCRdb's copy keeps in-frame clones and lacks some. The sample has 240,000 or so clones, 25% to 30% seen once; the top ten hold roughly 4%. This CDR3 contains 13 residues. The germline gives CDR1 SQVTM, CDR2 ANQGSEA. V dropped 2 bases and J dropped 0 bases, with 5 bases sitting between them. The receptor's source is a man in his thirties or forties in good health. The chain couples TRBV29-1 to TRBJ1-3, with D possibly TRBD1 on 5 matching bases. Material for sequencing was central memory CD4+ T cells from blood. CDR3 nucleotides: TGCAGCGTTGAAAGGGGCTCTGGAAACACCATATATTTT. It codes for CSVERGSGNTIYF.